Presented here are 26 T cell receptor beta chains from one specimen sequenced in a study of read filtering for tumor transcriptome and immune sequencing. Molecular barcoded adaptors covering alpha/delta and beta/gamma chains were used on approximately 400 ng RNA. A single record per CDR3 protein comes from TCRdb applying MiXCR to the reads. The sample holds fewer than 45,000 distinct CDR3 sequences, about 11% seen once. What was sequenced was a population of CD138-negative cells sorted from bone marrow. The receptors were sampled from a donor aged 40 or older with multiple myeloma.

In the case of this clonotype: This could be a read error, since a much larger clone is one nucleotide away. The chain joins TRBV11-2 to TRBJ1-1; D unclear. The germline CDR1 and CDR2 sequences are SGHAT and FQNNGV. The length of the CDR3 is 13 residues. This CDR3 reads CASSLALSTDAFF. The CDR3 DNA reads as TGTGCCAGCAGCTTAGCTTTAAGCACTGACGCTTTCTTT.

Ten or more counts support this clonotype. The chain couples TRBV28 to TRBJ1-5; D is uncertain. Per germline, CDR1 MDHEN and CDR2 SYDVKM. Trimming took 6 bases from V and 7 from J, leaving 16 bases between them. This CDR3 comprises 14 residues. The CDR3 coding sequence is TGTGCCAGCAGCCTTCACGGGGAAGGGCAGCCCCAGCATTTT. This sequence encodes CASSLHGEGQPQHF.

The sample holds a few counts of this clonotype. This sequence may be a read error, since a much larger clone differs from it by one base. The CDR3 nucleotides are TGTGCCAGCAATCTAGAAGGGTCTCTGGAGACCCAGCACTTC. This encodes CASNLEGSLETQHF. The chain employs TRBV7-9 and TRBJ2-5, with D hard to call. In germline, CDR1 is SEHNR, CDR2 FQNEAQ (reference sequence). The CDR3 runs 14 residues.

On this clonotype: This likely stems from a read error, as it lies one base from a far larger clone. CDR3 loop: CASSSRGGTYERYF. The DNA for the CDR3 is TGTGCCAGCAGTAGCCGCGGGGGAACCTACGAGCGGTACTTC. This rearrangement joins TRBV6-5 to TRBJ2-7; 7 nucleotides agree with TRBD2. The CDR3 is 14 amino acids. CDR1 is MNHEY, CDR2 SVGAGI, per germline.

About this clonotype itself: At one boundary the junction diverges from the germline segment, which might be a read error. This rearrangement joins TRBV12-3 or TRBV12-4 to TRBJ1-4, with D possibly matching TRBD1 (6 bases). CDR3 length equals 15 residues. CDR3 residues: CASSSTGILGEKRFF. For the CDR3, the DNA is TGCGCCAGCAGTTCCACAGGGATTTTGGGTGAAAAACGGTTTTTT.

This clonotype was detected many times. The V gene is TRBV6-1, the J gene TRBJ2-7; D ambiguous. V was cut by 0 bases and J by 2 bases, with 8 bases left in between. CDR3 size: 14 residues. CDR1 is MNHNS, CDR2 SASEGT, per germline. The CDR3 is CASSEAFGPYEQYF. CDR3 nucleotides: TGTGCCAGCAGTGAAGCGTTCGGGCCCTACGAGCAGTACTTC.

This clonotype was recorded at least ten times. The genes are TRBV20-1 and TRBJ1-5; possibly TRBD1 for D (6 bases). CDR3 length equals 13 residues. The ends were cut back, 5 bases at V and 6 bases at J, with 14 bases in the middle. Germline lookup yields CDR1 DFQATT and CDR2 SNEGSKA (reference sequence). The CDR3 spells CSAVRGVSQPQHF. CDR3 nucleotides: TGCAGTGCTGTAAGGGGGGTCAGTCAGCCCCAGCATTTT.

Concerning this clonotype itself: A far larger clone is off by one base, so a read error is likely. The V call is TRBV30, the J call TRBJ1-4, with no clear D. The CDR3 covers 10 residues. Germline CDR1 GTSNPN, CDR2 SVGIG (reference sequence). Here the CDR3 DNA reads TGTGCCTGGGGTCTGGATACGCGGTATTTT. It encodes CAWGLDTRYF.

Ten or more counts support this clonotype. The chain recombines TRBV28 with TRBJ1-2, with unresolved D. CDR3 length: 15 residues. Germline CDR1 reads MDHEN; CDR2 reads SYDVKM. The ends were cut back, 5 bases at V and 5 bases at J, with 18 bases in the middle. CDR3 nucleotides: TGTGCCAGCAGTCCCCTGGGCAACCTGGGGTATGGCTACACCTTC. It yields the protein CASSPLGNLGYGYTF.

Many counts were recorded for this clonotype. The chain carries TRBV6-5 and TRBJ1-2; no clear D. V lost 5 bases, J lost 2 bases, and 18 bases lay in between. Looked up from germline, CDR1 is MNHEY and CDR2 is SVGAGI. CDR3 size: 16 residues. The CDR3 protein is CASSRPGPNGNYGYTF. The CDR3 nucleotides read TGTGCCAGCAGTCGACCCGGACCTAATGGCAACTATGGCTACACCTTC.

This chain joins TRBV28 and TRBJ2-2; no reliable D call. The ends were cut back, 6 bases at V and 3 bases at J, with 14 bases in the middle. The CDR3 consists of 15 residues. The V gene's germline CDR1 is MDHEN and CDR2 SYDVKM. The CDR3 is CASSVVRADTGELFF. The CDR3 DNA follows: TGTGCCAGCAGCGTGGTCCGGGCCGACACCGGGGAGCTGTTTTTT.

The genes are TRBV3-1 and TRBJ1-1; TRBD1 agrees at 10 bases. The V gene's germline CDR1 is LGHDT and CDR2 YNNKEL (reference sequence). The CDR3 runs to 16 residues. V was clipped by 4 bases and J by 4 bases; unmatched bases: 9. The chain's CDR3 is CASSLRPGQGLTEAFF. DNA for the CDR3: TGTGCCAGCAGCCTGAGGCCGGGACAGGGGCTCACTGAAGCTTTCTTT.

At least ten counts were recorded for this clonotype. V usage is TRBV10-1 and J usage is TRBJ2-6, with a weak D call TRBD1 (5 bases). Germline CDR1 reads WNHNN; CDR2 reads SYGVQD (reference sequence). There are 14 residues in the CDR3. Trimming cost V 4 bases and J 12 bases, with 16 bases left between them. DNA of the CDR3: TGCGCCAGCAGTGGTGATTCAGGCCAGGGCGTCCTGACTTTC. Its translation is CASSGDSGQGVLTF.

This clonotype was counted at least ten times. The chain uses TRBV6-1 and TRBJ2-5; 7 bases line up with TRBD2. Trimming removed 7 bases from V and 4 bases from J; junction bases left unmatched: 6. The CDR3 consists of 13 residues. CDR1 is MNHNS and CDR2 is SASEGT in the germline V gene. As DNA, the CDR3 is TGTGCCAGCACCCGCGGCGGGGGAGAGACCCAGTACTTC. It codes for CASTRGGGETQYF.

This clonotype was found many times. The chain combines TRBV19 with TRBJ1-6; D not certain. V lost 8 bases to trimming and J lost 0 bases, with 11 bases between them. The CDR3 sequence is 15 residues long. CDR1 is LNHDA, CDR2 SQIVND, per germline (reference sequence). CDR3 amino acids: CASLDISSYNSPLHF. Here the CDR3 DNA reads TGTGCCAGTCTCGACATCAGCTCCTATAATTCACCCCTCCACTTT. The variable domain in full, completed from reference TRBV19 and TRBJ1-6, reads DGGITQSPKYLFRKEGQNVTLSCEQNLNHDAMYWYRQDPGQGLRLIYYSQIVNDFQKGDIAEGYSVSREKKESFPLTVTSAQKNPTAFYLCASLDISSYNSPLHFGNGTRLTVT.

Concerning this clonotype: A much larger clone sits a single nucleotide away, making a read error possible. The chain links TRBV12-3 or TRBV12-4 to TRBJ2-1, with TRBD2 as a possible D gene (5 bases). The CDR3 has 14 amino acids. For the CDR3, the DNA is TGTGCCAGCAGTCCCCTTAGGGAGAACAATGGGCAGTTCTTC. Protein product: CASSPLRENNGQFF.

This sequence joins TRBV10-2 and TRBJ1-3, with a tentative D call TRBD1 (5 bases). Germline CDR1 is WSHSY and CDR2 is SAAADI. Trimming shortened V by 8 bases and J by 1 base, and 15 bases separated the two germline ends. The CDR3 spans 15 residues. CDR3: CASGEGPPSGNTIYF. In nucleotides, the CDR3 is TGCGCCAGCGGGGAGGGACCCCCGTCTGGAAACACCATATATTTT.

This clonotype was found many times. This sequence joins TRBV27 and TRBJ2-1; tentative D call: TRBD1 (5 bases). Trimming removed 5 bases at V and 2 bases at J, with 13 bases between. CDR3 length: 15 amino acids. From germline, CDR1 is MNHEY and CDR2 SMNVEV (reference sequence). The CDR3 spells CASSPQAVTYNEQFF. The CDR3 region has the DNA TGTGCCAGCAGTCCACAGGCTGTGACCTACAATGAGCAGTTCTTC.

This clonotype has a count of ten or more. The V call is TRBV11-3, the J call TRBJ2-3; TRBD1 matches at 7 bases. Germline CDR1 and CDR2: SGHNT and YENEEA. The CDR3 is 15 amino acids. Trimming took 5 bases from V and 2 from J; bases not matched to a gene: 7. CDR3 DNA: TGTGCCAGCAGCCCCCGACAGGGCAACACAGATACGCAGTATTTT. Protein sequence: CASSPRQGNTDTQYF.

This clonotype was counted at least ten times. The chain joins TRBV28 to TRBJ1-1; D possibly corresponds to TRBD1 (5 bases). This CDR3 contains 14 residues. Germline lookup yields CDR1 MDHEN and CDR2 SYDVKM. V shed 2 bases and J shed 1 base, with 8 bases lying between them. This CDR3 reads CASSLGAANTEAFF. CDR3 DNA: TGTGCCAGCAGTTTAGGGGCGGCGAACACTGAAGCTTTCTTT.

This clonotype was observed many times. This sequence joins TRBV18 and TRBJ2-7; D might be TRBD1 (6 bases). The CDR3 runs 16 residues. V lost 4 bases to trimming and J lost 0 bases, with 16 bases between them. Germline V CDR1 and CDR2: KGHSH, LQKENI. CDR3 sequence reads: CASSLGTFAVSYEQYF. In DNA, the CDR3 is TGTGCCAGCTCACTTGGGACATTCGCGGTCTCCTACGAGCAGTACTTC.

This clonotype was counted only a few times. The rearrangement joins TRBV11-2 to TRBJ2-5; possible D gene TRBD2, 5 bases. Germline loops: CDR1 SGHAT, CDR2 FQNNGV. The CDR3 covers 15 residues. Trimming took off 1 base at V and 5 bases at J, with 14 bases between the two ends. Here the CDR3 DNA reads TGTGCCAGCAGCTTAGCCCCAAGCCGCGGGGAGACCCAGTACTTC. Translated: CASSLAPSRGETQYF.

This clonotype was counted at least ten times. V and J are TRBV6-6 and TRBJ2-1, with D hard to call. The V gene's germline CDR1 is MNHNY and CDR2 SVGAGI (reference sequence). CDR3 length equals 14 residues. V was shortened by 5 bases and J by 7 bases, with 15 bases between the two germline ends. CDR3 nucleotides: TGTGCCAGCAGTAGTACGCTCGAAGGGAATGAGCAGTTCTTC. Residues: CASSSTLEGNEQFF.

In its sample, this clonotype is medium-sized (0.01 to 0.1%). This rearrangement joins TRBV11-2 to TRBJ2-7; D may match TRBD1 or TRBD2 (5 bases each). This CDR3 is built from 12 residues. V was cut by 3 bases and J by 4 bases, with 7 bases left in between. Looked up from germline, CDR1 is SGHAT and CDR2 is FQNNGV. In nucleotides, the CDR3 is TGTGCCAGCAGCTTGGGGGTATACGAGCAGTACTTC. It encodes CASSLGVYEQYF.

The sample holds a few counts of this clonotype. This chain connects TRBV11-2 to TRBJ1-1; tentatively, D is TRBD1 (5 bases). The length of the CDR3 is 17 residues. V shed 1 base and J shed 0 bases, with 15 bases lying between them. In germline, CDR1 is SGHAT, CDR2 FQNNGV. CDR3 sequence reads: CASSLGEQVWLNTEAFF. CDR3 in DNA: TGTGCCAGCAGCTTAGGGGAACAGGTTTGGTTGAACACTGAAGCTTTCTTT.

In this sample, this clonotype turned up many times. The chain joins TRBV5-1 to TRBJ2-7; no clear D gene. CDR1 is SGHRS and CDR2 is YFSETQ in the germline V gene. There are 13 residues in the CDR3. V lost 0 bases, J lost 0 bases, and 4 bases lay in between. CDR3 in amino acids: CASSLATSYEQYF. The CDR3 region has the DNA TGCGCCAGCAGCTTGGCAACCTCCTACGAGCAGTACTTC.